The TCR beta chain described here comes from a study of OX40 agonist ivuxolimab in advanced cancers. CDR3 size: 12 residues. Trimming stripped 2 bases from V and 1 base from J, with 2 bases between. Germline-derived CDR1 and CDR2 are MNHNY and SVGAGI (reference sequence). Study-level points and caveats: Relatively little clonal expansion, among the lowest observed, appeared in partial responders at 0.1-3.0 mg/kg. There were also nonresponders showing low normalized T-cell clonal expansion.

Of note for this clone: What it binds is not known.

TCRdb's table, derived via immunoSEQ multiplex PCR, lists solely in-frame clones and lacks some. Of roughly 50,000 clones detected, around 90% appear once; the ten largest clones hold 1.5% to 2%. The input for sequencing was CD4+ or CD8+ T cells sorted from blood, taken in a trial of the OX40 agonist ivuxolimab. The chain employs TRBV6-6 and TRBJ1-1; D is undetermined. The clonotype comes from an adult with an advanced solid tumor such as melanoma, head and neck, liver or kidney cancer. The CDR3 DNA reads as TGTGCCAGCAGTTACCAGAACACTGAAGCTTTCTTT. Protein: CASSYQNTEAFF.